Given below is one T cell receptor beta chain in context. These data come from a study of T cell changes during pregnancy in multiple sclerosis. Produced via immunoSEQ multiplex PCR; TCRdb's table is partial and in-frame only. This table has about 56,000 clones, 75% to 95% appearing once. V shed 1 base, J shed 4 bases, and the junction held 3 bases outside the gene matches. Germline V gene lookup returns CDR1 LNHNV and CDR2 YYDKDF (reference sequence). The CDR3 has 15 residues. The input for sequencing was peripheral blood, taken in the first trimester of pregnancy. The clonotype was recovered from a female donor in good health, enrolled as a control in a pregnancy study. The V call is TRBV15, the J call TRBJ2-4, with TRBD2 identical over 8 bases. Written as DNA, the CDR3 is TGTGCCACCAGCAGAGGTGGGACTAGTAAAAACATTCAGTACTTC. It codes for CATSRGGTSKNIQYF.